The entry that follows covers one TCR beta chain sequence. What antigen it recognizes has not been identified. Since a much larger clone is just one base distant, this may be a read error. This record comes from a study of T-cell reconstitution after alpha-beta-depleted transplantation in children (dated by TCRdb to the mid-2010s). Regarding the complete study: The study quantitatively tracked T-cell immune reconstitution after TCRalphabeta/CD19-depleted allogeneic hematopoietic cell transplantation in children using TCR repertoire profiling. Study-level results and caveats: About two months after transplant, the apparently early recovery of alphabetaT-cell counts reportedly depended on just several hundred clones that had expanded rapidly and came from non-depleted graft cells. In some patients, high TCRbeta diversity at day 60 was attributed to recipient T cells and intrathymic progenitors that had survived conditioning. The frequencies of hyperexpanded clones fell over the following months, and after one year, T-cell counts and TCRbeta diversity were mostly attributed to newly produced T cells.

The library was generated by PCR. Data came from an Illumina HiSeq 2500. Molecular barcoding was employed in the preparation of TCR libraries, with unique molecular identifiers being used to normalize TCRbeta repertoire quantification. TCRdb reworked the public reads: Q25 trimming with fastp, MiXCR clone assembly, productive beta chains retained. Each entry is one CDR3 protein sequence, shown with its most common DNA and genes. Within this sample are 200,000 to 250,000 distinct CDR3 sequences, with roughly 8.2% of them counted one time only. The ten largest clones take up 6.3% of the sample. Interpreted using the paper, the treatment or condition label stands for: allogeneic hematopoietic cell transplantation with graft depleted of TCRalphabeta T cells and CD19 B cells. TCRalphabeta/CD19-depleted allogeneic hematopoietic cell grafts were given to the transplant recipients, all of whom were children.

This clonotype was sampled from a male patient under 18 who had a stem cell transplant for acute lymphoblastic leukemia, so the T cells may come from the graft donor. Sequencing was performed on PBMCs, mostly from graft donor cells, taken 180 days after TCRalphabeta/CD19-depleted stem cell transplant.

The DNA sequence reads TGTGCCAGCAGTTATCAGCTCTCCTACGAGCAGTACTTC. Translation gives CASSYQLSYEQYF. The chain employs TRBV6-5 and TRBJ2-7; too little of a D gene remains to name it. CDR1 and CDR2 (MNHEY, SVGAGI) derive from the germline V gene. Its CDR3 holds 13 amino acids, cysteine through phenylalanine. Kept here is only the CDR3 DNA, which spans 39 bases and is read in frame from base 1. Relative to germline, V is 3 bases shorter and J is 0 bases shorter, with 6 bases between their ends.